Listed here are 16 T cell receptor beta chains from one sample, sequenced in a study of T-cell reconstitution after alpha-beta-depleted transplantation in children. Unique molecular identifiers were incorporated during preparation of the TCRbeta library. Each CDR3 protein gets one entry after TCRdb re-called the PCR reads with MiXCR. The sample holds approximately 520,000 distinct CDR3 sequences, less than 35% seen once. Material: PBMCs from the stem cell graft donor, obtained from the stem cell graft. The receptors here all came from a human donor who donated a stem cell graft to a child with aplastic anemia.

V is TRBV7-2 and J is TRBJ2-3; the match to TRBD2 covers 7 bases. The length of the CDR3 is 15 residues. With 3 bases clipped from V and 2 bases from J, the junction kept 5 bases outside the gene matches. Germline CDR1 reads SGHTA; CDR2 reads FQGNSA. CDR3 sequence (DNA): TGTGCCAGCAGCTTGGGAGCGGGAAACACAGATACGCAGTATTTT. Translation gives CASSLGAGNTDTQYF.

This clonotype has a handful of counts. This chain uses TRBV20-1 with TRBJ2-1; tentative D call: TRBD2 (5 bases). This CDR3 contains 14 residues. Germline assignment: CDR1 DFQATT and CDR2 SNEGSKA (reference sequence). Trimming stripped 1 base from V and 7 bases from J, with 14 bases between. The CDR3 loop is CSARGAFRRNEQFF. CDR3 coding DNA: TGCAGTGCTAGAGGGGCGTTCCGGAGGAATGAGCAGTTCTTC.

The CDR3 nucleotides are TGTGCCAGCCGGCGGGTAGAGAGCTCCTACGAGCAGTACTTC. Translation: CASRRVESSYEQYF. The V and J genes are TRBV18 and TRBJ2-7, with a weak D call TRBD2 (5 bases). V lost 8 bases and J 0 bases, leaving 14 bases between the germline ends. Germline V gene lookup returns CDR1 KGHSH and CDR2 LQKENI. CDR3 length: 14 amino acids.

The chain carries TRBV7-6 and TRBJ2-3; D might be TRBD1 (6 bases). CDR1 is SGHVS, CDR2 FNYEAQ, per germline. The CDR3 runs 14 residues. V was trimmed by 5 bases and J by 5 bases, leaving 14 bases between them. The CDR3 reads CASSLTGIRDTQYF. Written as DNA, the CDR3 is TGTGCCAGCAGCCTTACAGGGATTAGAGATACGCAGTATTTT.

This clonotype was counted a few times. The chain uses TRBV19 and TRBJ2-1, with 7 positions matching TRBD2. The J segment lost 4 bases and the V segment lost 5 bases, leaving 8 bases of the junction unmatched. Germline V gene data show CDR1 as LNHDA and CDR2 as SQIVND (reference sequence). CDR3 size: 15 residues. Here the CDR3 DNA reads TGTGCCAGTAGTCCTACTAGCGAGGCATACAATGAGCAGTTCTTC. It is translated as CASSPTSEAYNEQFF. The whole variable domain, remainder taken from reference TRBV19 and TRBJ2-1, is DGGITQSPKYLFRKEGQNVTLSCEQNLNHDAMYWYRQDPGQGLRLIYYSQIVNDFQKGDIAEGYSVSREKKESFPLTVTSAQKNPTAFYLCASSPTSEAYNEQFFGPGTRLTVL.

The V gene is TRBV7-9, the J gene TRBJ1-2, with 8 bases fitting TRBD1. This CDR3 is built from 15 residues. Germline CDR1 reads SEHNR; CDR2 reads FQNEAQ (reference sequence). V was clipped by 5 bases and J by 1 base; unmatched bases: 6. CDR3 sequence reads: CASSTTDRVNYGYTF. The CDR3 DNA reads as TGTGCCAGCAGCACAACGGACAGGGTTAACTATGGCTACACCTTC.

Only a few counts were recorded for this clonotype. The rearrangement links TRBV6-2 or TRBV6-3 to TRBJ2-1; TRBD2 aligns across 7 bases. The CDR3 is made up of 15 amino acids. V gave up 2 bases and J gave up 4 bases; unmatched junction bases: 5. Germline CDR1 MNHEY, CDR2 SVGEGT. DNA of the CDR3: TGTGCCAGCAGTTACATGGCTAGCGGATACAATGAGCAGTTCTTC. This gives the protein CASSYMASGYNEQFF.

The J gene is TRBJ1-1, the V gene TRBV19; TRBD1 might be the D (6 bases). Per germline, CDR1 LNHDA and CDR2 SQIVND (reference sequence). The germline V and J ends were trimmed by 3 bases and 9 bases, with 17 bases remaining between them. This CDR3 is 14 amino acids long. Here the CDR3 DNA reads TGTGCCAGTAGTATCGTCGAGAAGACAGGAAAAGCTTTCTTT. Its protein product is CASSIVEKTGKAFF. Complete variable domain (other parts from reference TRBV19 and TRBJ1-1): DGGITQSPKYLFRKEGQNVTLSCEQNLNHDAMYWYRQDPGQGLRLIYYSQIVNDFQKGDIAEGYSVSREKKESFPLTVTSAQKNPTAFYLCASSIVEKTGKAFFGQGTRLTVV.

This clonotype was found a few times. The chain has TRBV29-1 and TRBJ2-3; the D is unclear. The CDR3 is 14 amino acids. The germline V gene encodes CDR1 SQVTM and CDR2 ANQGSEA. The germline V and J ends were trimmed by 7 bases and 0 bases, with 14 bases remaining between them. The CDR3 DNA reads TGCAGCGACGAATCCTTCCAAAGCACAGATACGCAGTATTTT. The encoded protein is CSDESFQSTDTQYF.

At least ten counts were recorded for this clonotype. The chain recombines TRBV7-2 with TRBJ1-3; the D is unclear. The CDR3 length is 15 residues. Germline loops: CDR1 SGHTA, CDR2 FQGNSA. Trimming took 1 base from V and 0 from J, leaving 7 bases between them. The CDR3 sequence is CASSLGGSSGNTIYF. CDR3 DNA sequence: TGTGCCAGCAGCTTAGGCGGCAGCTCTGGAAACACCATATATTTT. The full variable domain, completed using reference TRBV7-2 and TRBJ1-3, is GAGVSQSPSNKVTEKGKDVELRCDPISGHTALYWYRQSLGQGLEFLIYFQGNSAPDKSGLPSDRFSAERTGGSVSTLTIQRTQQEDSAVYLCASSLGGSSGNTIYFGEGSWLTVV.

The rearrangement links TRBV18 to TRBJ1-4; 8 bases match TRBD1. With V trimmed by 5 bases and J by 5 bases, 7 bases remained unmatched. The V gene's germline CDR1 is KGHSH and CDR2 LQKENI. This CDR3 comprises 15 residues. CDR3 in DNA: TGTGCCAGCTCATCGATGACAGGGGCAAATGAAAAACTGTTTTTT. Translating it yields CASSSMTGANEKLFF.

This clonotype was counted only a few times. J is TRBJ2-3 and V is TRBV6-1; maybe TRBD1 (5 bases). V was pared by 6 bases and J by 1 base, with 20 bases between. CDR3 length: 17 amino acids. The germline V gene encodes CDR1 MNHNS and CDR2 SASEGT. In DNA, the CDR3 is TGTGCCAGCAGCAACGGAGTCACAGGTATTGGCACAGATACGCAGTATTTT. This translates into CASSNGVTGIGTDTQYF.

The chain recombines TRBV5-1 with TRBJ2-1; 14 nucleotides line up with TRBD2. Germline CDR1 is SGHRS and CDR2 is YFSETQ. Unmatched junction bases numbered 10, after V lost 4 bases and J lost 7 bases. This CDR3 region has 17 residues. The CDR3 sequence is CASSGGLAGALVNEQFF. CDR3 nucleotides: TGCGCCAGCAGCGGGGGACTAGCGGGAGCCTTGGTGAATGAGCAGTTCTTC. Drawing the rest from reference TRBV5-1 and TRBJ2-1, the complete variable domain is KAGVTQTPRYLIKTRGQQVTLSCSPISGHRSVSWYQQTPGQGLQFLFEYFSETQRNKGNFPGRFSGRQFSNSRSEMNVSTLELGDSALYLCASSGGLAGALVNEQFFGPGTRLTVL.

The V and J genes are TRBV5-5 and TRBJ1-5; 8 positions agree with TRBD1. The CDR3 length is 14 residues. V trimming: 1 base; J trimming: 6 bases; junction bases outside the gene matches: 3. Germline V lookup: CDR1 SGHKS, CDR2 YYEKEE (reference sequence). The CDR3 loop reads CASSLWTGSQPQHF. The CDR3 DNA is TGTGCCAGCAGCTTGTGGACAGGGAGTCAGCCCCAGCATTTT. The complete variable domain, with remaining parts taken from reference TRBV5-5 and TRBJ1-5, reads DAGVTQSPTHLIKTRGQQVTLRCSPISGHKSVSWYQQVLGQGPQFIFQYYEKEERGRGNFPDRFSARQFPNYSSELNVNALLLGDSALYLCASSLWTGSQPQHFGDGTRLSIL.

The J gene is TRBJ2-2, the V gene TRBV21-1; the table calls TRBD1, which could not be checked here. TRBV21-1 is a pseudogene. The CDR3 sequence is 16 residues long. The CDR3 bases are TGTGCCTCACTACCTCCGGGACAGGGGAGGACCGGGGAGCTGTTTTTT. Its translation is CASLPPGQGRTGELFF.

This clonotype was counted many times. The genes are TRBV20-1 and TRBJ1-1; D gene uncertain. The germline CDR1 and CDR2 sequences are DFQATT and SNEGSKA (reference sequence). Trimming left V 0 bases short and J 4 bases short, with 12 bases between. CDR3 size: 14 residues. The CDR3 sequence is CSARDDRAGTEAFF. CDR3 DNA: TGCAGTGCTAGAGACGATCGGGCTGGCACTGAAGCTTTCTTT.